These T cell receptor beta chains were read from a single sample in a study of CD8+CD57+ T cells in acquired aplastic anemia. Using its own MiXCR run on the reads, TCRdb lists one record per CDR3 protein. The data show some 150,000 distinct CDR3 sequences, 70% to 75% seen once. The sequenced material came from sorted CD4+, CD8+, or CD8+CD57+ T cells (not recorded which) from PBMCs. All receptors come from a human donor with aplastic anemia. Each CDR3 is given with its conserved first and last residue. A D gene is named only where the DNA matches it firmly. Rows may omit the clone size; those that give it use once, few, many or a size class.

j_gene: TRBJ2-3; d_gene: TRBD2; v_gene: TRBV7-4; abundance: -; CDR3aa: CASSPGRGTRGVDTQYF; CDR3nt: TGTGCCAGCAGTCCTGGGAGAGGGACTAGAGGGGTGGATACGCAGTATTTT
j_gene: TRBJ2-7; d_gene: TRBD1; v_gene: TRBV7-6; abundance: once; CDR3aa: CASSLGQGVKQLNEQYF; CDR3nt: TGTGCCAGCAGCTTGGGACAGGGAGTTAAACAATTGAACGAGCAGTACTTC
j_gene: TRBJ2-2; d_gene: TRBD1; v_gene: TRBV6-4; abundance: -; CDR3aa: CASAWDDREAGELFF; CDR3nt: TGTGCCAGCGCGTGGGATGACAGGGAAGCCGGGGAGCTGTTTTTT
j_gene: TRBJ2-5; d_gene: -; v_gene: TRBV19; abundance: -; CDR3aa: CASSISGLETQYF; CDR3nt: TGTGCCAGTAGTATATCAGGGCTCGAGACCCAGTACTTC
j_gene: TRBJ2-2; d_gene: TRBD2; v_gene: TRBV5-1; abundance: -; CDR3aa: CASSLLSGSIGELFF; CDR3nt: TGCGCCAGCAGTTTGCTAAGCGGGAGTATCGGGGAGCTGTTTTTT
j_gene: TRBJ2-7; d_gene: -; v_gene: TRBV7-9; abundance: -; CDR3aa: CASSLKRLGGDHEQYF; CDR3nt: TGTGCCAGCAGCTTAAAACGATTGGGAGGTGACCACGAGCAGTACTTC
j_gene: TRBJ2-6; d_gene: -; v_gene: TRBV29-1; abundance: few; CDR3aa: CSVGGGTGANVLTF; CDR3nt: TGCAGCGTCGGAGGGGGGACTGGGGCCAACGTCCTGACTTTC
j_gene: TRBJ2-1; d_gene: -; v_gene: TRBV29-1; abundance: -; CDR3aa: CSAYRDNNEQFF; CDR3nt: TGCAGCGCTTACCGGGACAACAATGAGCAGTTCTTC
j_gene: TRBJ2-5; d_gene: -; v_gene: TRBV15; abundance: -; CDR3aa: CATSNRHQETQYF; CDR3nt: TGTGCCACCAGTAACAGGCACCAAGAGACCCAGTACTTC
j_gene: TRBJ2-7; d_gene: -; v_gene: TRBV7-2; abundance: -; CDR3aa: CASSLARGSYEQYF; CDR3nt: TGTGCCAGCAGCTTAGCGCGCGGTTCCTACGAGCAGTACTTC
j_gene: TRBJ2-3; d_gene: -; v_gene: TRBV7-4; abundance: -; CDR3aa: CASSQGGIEGTDTQYF; CDR3nt: TGTGCCAGCAGCCAAGGGGGGATAGAGGGCACAGATACGCAGTATTTT
j_gene: TRBJ1-3; d_gene: -; v_gene: TRBV29-1; abundance: -; CDR3aa: CSVAVSGNTIYF; CDR3nt: TGCAGCGTTGCTGTCTCCGGAAACACCATATATTTT
j_gene: TRBJ2-7; d_gene: TRBD2; v_gene: TRBV10-2; abundance: -; CDR3aa: CASSVAGISSYEQYF; CDR3nt: TGCGCCAGCAGCGTAGCGGGGATCAGCTCCTACGAGCAGTACTTC
j_gene: TRBJ1-6; d_gene: TRBD1; v_gene: TRBV7-6; abundance: -; CDR3aa: CASSLGQGGSSPLHF; CDR3nt: TGTGCCAGCAGCTTAGGACAGGGAGGTAGTTCACCCCTCCACTTT
j_gene: TRBJ2-5; d_gene: TRBD1; v_gene: TRBV5-1; abundance: few; CDR3aa: CASSLAPRQGGETQYF; CDR3nt: TGCGCCAGCAGCTTGGCCCCGCGACAGGGTGGGGAGACCCAGTACTTC
j_gene: TRBJ2-7; d_gene: TRBD1; v_gene: TRBV2; abundance: -; CDR3aa: CASSERQGMGFSYEQYF; CDR3nt: TGTGCCAGCAGTGAAAGACAGGGGATGGGGTTTTCCTACGAGCAGTACTTC
j_gene: TRBJ2-3; d_gene: -; v_gene: TRBV6-4; abundance: -; CDR3aa: CASSGAGGGTDTQYF; CDR3nt: TGTGCCAGCAGTGGGGCAGGGGGGGGCACAGATACGCAGTATTTT
j_gene: TRBJ2-3; d_gene: TRBD2; v_gene: TRBV20-1; abundance: -; CDR3aa: CSDRTSGTHTDTQYF; CDR3nt: TGCAGTGACCGGACTAGCGGGACCCACACAGATACGCAGTATTTT
j_gene: TRBJ2-1; d_gene: -; v_gene: TRBV10-3; abundance: few; CDR3aa: CAISVGTGMNEQFF; CDR3nt: TGTGCCATCAGTGTGGGAACAGGGATGAATGAGCAGTTCTTC
j_gene: TRBJ2-2; d_gene: -; v_gene: TRBV5-1; abundance: once; CDR3aa: CASSLGFEGSTGELFF; CDR3nt: TGTGCCAGCAGCTTGGGATTCGAGGGGAGTACCGGGGAGCTGTTTTTT
j_gene: TRBJ2-7; d_gene: TRBD2; v_gene: TRBV2; abundance: -; CDR3aa: CASGGGLSYEQYF; CDR3nt: TGTGCCAGCGGGGGGGGTCTCTCCTACGAGCAGTACTTC
j_gene: TRBJ1-5; d_gene: TRBD1; v_gene: TRBV25-1; abundance: many; CDR3aa: CASSDSGTGTLGSNQPQHF; CDR3nt: TGTGCCAGCAGTGATTCCGGGACAGGGACTCTCGGGAGCAATCAGCCCCAGCATTTT
j_gene: TRBJ2-5; d_gene: -; v_gene: TRBV5-5; abundance: -; CDR3aa: CASSLTQKTQYF; CDR3nt: TGTGCCAGCAGCTTGACCCAGAAGACCCAGTACTTC
j_gene: TRBJ2-5; d_gene: -; v_gene: TRBV7-9; abundance: -; CDR3aa: CASSPGTQETQYF; CDR3nt: TGTGCCAGCAGCCCAGGGACGCAAGAGACCCAGTACTTC
j_gene: TRBJ1-1; d_gene: TRBD1; v_gene: TRBV7-6; abundance: few; CDR3aa: CASSDRDGSRTEAFF; CDR3nt: TGTGCCAGTTCGGACAGGGATGGGTCTCGGACTGAAGCTTTCTTT
j_gene: TRBJ2-2; d_gene: -; v_gene: TRBV7-2; abundance: -; CDR3aa: CASSEDGTGELFF; CDR3nt: TGTGCCAGCAGCGAGGACGGCACCGGGGAGCTGTTTTTT
j_gene: TRBJ2-2; d_gene: -; v_gene: TRBV14; abundance: -; CDR3aa: CASSQAGTGELFF; CDR3nt: TGTGCCAGCAGCCAAGCCGGGACCGGGGAGCTGTTTTTT
j_gene: TRBJ2-1; d_gene: TRBD2; v_gene: TRBV14; abundance: -; CDR3aa: CASSQLSGGRDEQFF; CDR3nt: TGTGCCAGCAGCCAACTTAGCGGGGGGCGGGATGAGCAGTTCTTC
j_gene: TRBJ2-1; d_gene: -; v_gene: TRBV9; abundance: few; CDR3aa: CASSVGTPNEQFF; CDR3nt: TGTGCCAGCAGCGTGGGAACCCCAAATGAGCAGTTCTTC
j_gene: TRBJ1-1; d_gene: -; v_gene: TRBV20-1; abundance: -; CDR3aa: CSARDTGPRMGTEAFF; CDR3nt: TGCAGTGCTAGGGACACGGGACCCCGTATGGGGACTGAAGCTTTCTTT
j_gene: TRBJ1-4; d_gene: -; v_gene: TRBV7-8; abundance: many; CDR3aa: CASSPVALKGEKLFF; CDR3nt: TGTGCCAGCAGCCCGGTCGCCCTAAAGGGGGAAAAACTGTTTTTT
j_gene: TRBJ1-6; d_gene: -; v_gene: TRBV6-9; abundance: once; CDR3aa: CASSEQGRSPLHF; CDR3nt: TGTGCCAGCAGTGAGCAGGGTCGGTCACCCCTCCACTTT
j_gene: TRBJ2-2; d_gene: -; v_gene: TRBV20-1; abundance: -; CDR3aa: CSARDYAEVNTGELFF; CDR3nt: TGCAGTGCTAGAGACTATGCGGAGGTGAACACCGGGGAGCTGTTTTTT
j_gene: TRBJ2-2; d_gene: TRBD1; v_gene: TRBV24-1; abundance: -; CDR3aa: CATSDLGHGQGLTGELFF; CDR3nt: TGTGCCACCAGTGATTTAGGGCACGGACAGGGGTTAACCGGGGAGCTGTTTTTT
j_gene: TRBJ2-7; d_gene: -; v_gene: TRBV29-1; abundance: many; CDR3aa: CSVVGATYEQYF; CDR3nt: TGCAGCGTTGTAGGGGCCACCTACGAGCAGTACTTC